The clone carrying this T cell receptor beta chain was observed a few times. Its antigen is currently unknown. These data come from a study of T cells after yellow fever vaccination. The germline CDR1 and CDR2 sequences are LGHNA and YSLEER. This CDR3 has 16 amino acids. Trimming took off 1 base at V and 1 base at J, with 12 bases between the two ends. The study's findings and limits: Most primary-vaccination clones reappeared after the booster (about 97% CD4, 75% to 90% CD8). CD4 and CD8 compartments shared a small share of clonotypes.

TCRdb recomputed calls from the 5' RACE reads with MiXCR, one row per CDR3 protein. The sample includes a few hundred thousand distinct CDR3 sequences, approximately 19% of them seen just once. The chain uses TRBV4-3 and TRBJ2-3; D perhaps matches TRBD2 (6 bases). This material consisted of PBMCs, taken before the yellow fever booster vaccination. The sequence derives from a man aged 18 to 30 who received the YFV17D yellow fever vaccine. The CDR3 nucleotides read TGCGCCAGCAGCCAAGGCGGGGTCGGAGGCACAGATACGCAGTATTTT. Its translation: CASSQGGVGGTDTQYF.